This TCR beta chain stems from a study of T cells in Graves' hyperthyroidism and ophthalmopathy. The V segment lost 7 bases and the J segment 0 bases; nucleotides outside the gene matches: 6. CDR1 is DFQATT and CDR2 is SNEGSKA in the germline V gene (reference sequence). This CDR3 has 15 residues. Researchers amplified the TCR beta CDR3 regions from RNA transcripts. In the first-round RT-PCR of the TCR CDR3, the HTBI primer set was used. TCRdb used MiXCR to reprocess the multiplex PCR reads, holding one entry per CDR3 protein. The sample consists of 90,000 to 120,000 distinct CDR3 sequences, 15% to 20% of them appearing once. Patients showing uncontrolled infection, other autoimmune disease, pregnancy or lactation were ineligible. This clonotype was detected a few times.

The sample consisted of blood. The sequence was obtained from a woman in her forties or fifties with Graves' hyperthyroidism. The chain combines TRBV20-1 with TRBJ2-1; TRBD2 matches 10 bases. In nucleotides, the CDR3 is TGCAGTGTTAGCGGGGGGATCAGCTCCTACAATGAGCAGTTCTTC. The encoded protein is CSVSGGISSYNEQFF.